This entry lists 19 T cell receptor beta chains sequenced from one sample in a study of human T cells and chemical hapten exposure (dated by TCRdb to about 2021). Total RNA was isolated from unfractionated whole blood collected in Tempus Blood RNA tubes. Library prep was done by 5' RACE. The instrument was an Illumina MiSeq. The public reads were reprocessed in TCRdb via fastp at Q25 and MiXCR, keeping in-frame beta chains. Every distinct CDR3 protein forms one entry, paired with its most common genes and DNA. This sample gives about 120,000 distinct CDR3 sequences in total; around a fifth of them show up just once. 2.5% to 3% of the sample is held by the ten biggest clonotypes. Every receptor here comes from a human donor in good health.

V gene TRBV9 combines with J gene TRBJ2-7; D ambiguous. CDR3 length: 12 amino acids. Germline V CDR1 and CDR2: SGDLS, YYNGEE. V dropped 3 bases and J dropped 6 bases, with 10 bases sitting between them. CDR3 sequence: CASSDGLGEQYF. The CDR3 DNA is TGTGCCAGCAGCGATGGCCTCGGCGAGCAGTACTTC.

J is TRBJ2-7 and V is TRBV20-1, with 8 bases fitting TRBD2. This CDR3 contains 16 residues. J was trimmed by 5 bases and V by 6 bases; bases with no gene match: 18. Germline CDR1 reads DFQATT; CDR2 reads SNEGSKA (reference sequence). The chain's CDR3 is CSANTPGGGRIHEQYF. The CDR3 nucleotides are TGCAGTGCCAATACCCCTGGGGGCGGGAGGATCCACGAGCAGTACTTC.

The sample holds a few counts of this clonotype. The chain has TRBV7-6 and TRBJ1-5; tentatively, D is TRBD1 (5 bases). The ends were cut back, 2 bases at V and 3 bases at J, with 8 bases in the middle. This CDR3 region has 14 residues. CDR1 SGHVS and CDR2 FNYEAQ come from the germline V gene. CDR3 loop: CASSLSGINQPQHF. The DNA for the CDR3 is TGTGCCAGCAGCTTATCAGGGATCAATCAGCCCCAGCATTTT. The entire variable domain, with the rest obtained from reference TRBV7-6 and TRBJ1-5, is as follows: GAGVSQSPRYKVTKRGQDVALRCDPISGHVSLYWYRQALGQGPEFLTYFNYEAQQDKSGLPNDRFSAERPEGSISTLTIQRTEQRDSAMYRCASSLSGINQPQHFGDGTRLSIL.

This clonotype was found a few times. The gene calls are TRBV28 and TRBJ2-7; D is unclear. The CDR3 covers 13 residues. V lost 3 bases to trimming and J lost 0 bases, with 6 bases between them. Germline loops: CDR1 MDHEN, CDR2 SYDVKM. The CDR3 DNA reads TGTGCCAGCAGTTTCAGGAGCTCCTACGAGCAGTACTTC. Amino acid sequence: CASSFRSSYEQYF.

This clonotype was counted between two and nine times. The V call is TRBV7-2, the J call TRBJ1-5; D is ambiguous. Germline V gives CDR1 SGHTA, CDR2 FQGNSA. The CDR3 loop spans 12 amino acids. Trimming left V 8 bases short and J 5 bases short, with 10 bases between. In DNA form, the CDR3 reads TGTGCCAGCGGGAGTTCCTATCAGCCCCAGCATTTT. Translation: CASGSSYQPQHF.

The sample holds a few counts of this clonotype. The chain is built from TRBV14 and TRBJ2-3, with 7 bases lining up with TRBD1. The J segment lost 1 base and the V segment lost 4 bases, leaving 8 bases of the junction unmatched. The CDR3 is 16 residues long. Germline V gene sequence: CDR1 SGHDN, CDR2 FVKESK. The CDR3 is CASSPGTALGTDTQYF. The CDR3 DNA is TGTGCCAGCAGCCCTGGGACAGCACTTGGCACAGATACGCAGTATTTT.

This chain uses TRBV10-3 with TRBJ1-5, with 9 bases that match TRBD1. Trimming took 10 bases from V and 0 from J; bases not matched to a gene: 7. This CDR3 has 15 amino acids. The germline CDR1 and CDR2 sequences are ENHRY and SYGVKD. CDR3 amino acids: CATAGQGLSNQPQHF. DNA of the CDR3: TGTGCCACCGCGGGACAGGGCCTTAGCAATCAGCCCCAGCATTTT.

This chain connects TRBV5-1 to TRBJ2-5, with TRBD1 identical over 7 bases. The CDR3 sequence is 14 residues long. Trimming removed 2 bases from V and 0 bases from J; junction bases left unmatched: 1. From germline, CDR1 is SGHRS and CDR2 YFSETQ. CDR3 DNA sequence: TGCGCCAGCAGCTTCACAGGGGACCAAGAGACCCAGTACTTC. Translated, it gives CASSFTGDQETQYF.

V is TRBV24-1 and J is TRBJ1-1; D is perhaps TRBD1 (6 bases). The V gene lost 4 bases and the J gene lost 7 bases, with 12 bases spanning the gap. The CDR3 totals 13 residues. In germline, CDR1 is KGHDR, CDR2 SFDVKD. The CDR3 DNA follows: TGTGCCACCAGTGAGTTAGGGGGTGGTGAAGCTTTCTTT. It codes for CATSELGGGEAFF.

The chain joins TRBV28 to TRBJ2-3; the match to TRBD1 covers 9 bases. J was trimmed by 4 bases and V by 6 bases; bases with no gene match: 8. Germline CDR1 reads MDHEN; CDR2 reads SYDVKM. The CDR3 is 15 amino acids. The CDR3 loop reads CASRPSGQGADTQYF. The DNA of the CDR3 is TGTGCCAGCAGGCCGTCGGGACAGGGCGCAGATACGCAGTATTTT.

This clonotype was observed at least ten times. The CDR3 region is CASSQQTGTRNNEQFF. The CDR3 DNA is TGCGCCAGCAGCCAACAGACCGGGACGCGGAACAATGAGCAGTTCTTC. The chain is built from TRBV4-1 and TRBJ2-1; D possibly matches TRBD1 or TRBD2 (5 bases each). This CDR3 spans 16 amino acids. V was clipped by 2 bases and J by 5 bases, with 16 bases between them. CDR1 is MGHRA and CDR2 is YSYEKL in the germline V gene.

The V and J genes are TRBV11-2 and TRBJ2-4; no firm D call. V lost 4 bases, J lost 1 base, and 11 bases lay in between. CDR1 is SGHAT and CDR2 is FQNNGV in the germline V gene. The CDR3 totals 15 residues. The CDR3 here is CASSSFKGAKNIQYF. CDR3 bases: TGTGCCAGCAGCTCCTTTAAGGGTGCCAAAAACATTCAGTACTTC.

The chain has TRBV28 and TRBJ2-7, with TRBD2 matching over 7 bases. CDR3 length equals 15 residues. Looked up from germline, CDR1 is MDHEN and CDR2 is SYDVKM. V lost 5 bases and J lost 0; bases outside the gene matches: 7. The CDR3, as DNA: TGTGCCAGCAGTCCCGTCGGGGGGACCTCCTACGAGCAGTACTTC. Protein sequence: CASSPVGGTSYEQYF. Full variable domain (remainder filled in from reference TRBV28 and TRBJ2-7): DVKVTQSSRYLVKRTGEKVFLECVQDMDHENMFWYRQDPGLGLRLIYFSYDVKMKEKGDIPEGYSVSREKKERFSLILESASTNQTSMYLCASSPVGGTSYEQYFGPGTRLTVT.

This chain connects TRBV5-5 to TRBJ2-5; D unresolved. The CDR3 has 16 amino acids. Per the germline V gene, CDR1 is SGHKS and CDR2 is YYEKEE (reference sequence). The V and J ends lost 5 bases and 0 bases respectively, with 17 bases between them. CDR3 sequence (DNA): TGTGCCAGCAGTACAACCCCCCGCAGCGACCAAGAGACCCAGTACTTC. It translates to CASSTTPRSDQETQYF.

This sequence joins TRBV4-1 and TRBJ1-4; D may be TRBD1 (6 bases). Germline lookup yields CDR1 MGHRA and CDR2 YSYEKL. The CDR3 runs to 14 residues. Trimming shortened V by 3 bases and J by 2 bases, and 7 bases separated the two germline ends. The CDR3, as DNA: TGCGCCAGCAGCCAGCAGGGGACTAATGAAAAACTGTTTTTT. This codes for CASSQQGTNEKLFF.

This chain connects TRBV9 to TRBJ2-1; 8 bases align to TRBD2. The CDR3 consists of 16 residues. The ends lost 0 bases at V and 7 bases at J; junction bases unmatched: 9. CDR1 is SGDLS, CDR2 YYNGEE, per germline. As DNA, the CDR3 is TGTGCCAGCAGCGTAGCGGGAGGGCCTCCAGATAATGAGCAGTTCTTC. It is translated as CASSVAGGPPDNEQFF.

The V gene is TRBV27, the J gene TRBJ1-6, with 9 bases aligning to TRBD1. The CDR3 totals 14 residues. Germline V gene data show CDR1 as MNHEY and CDR2 as SMNVEV (reference sequence). J was trimmed by 10 bases and V by 5 bases; bases with no gene match: 6. The CDR3 sequence: CASSRRDRDSPLHF. CDR3 in DNA: TGTGCCAGCAGTCGCCGGGACAGGGACTCACCCCTCCACTTT.

The chain uses TRBV24-1 and TRBJ2-3; D might be TRBD1 or TRBD2, each matching 6 bases. Germline CDR1 reads KGHDR; CDR2 reads SFDVKD. The CDR3 contains 17 residues. The V and J ends lost 4 bases and 1 base respectively, with 17 bases between them. CDR3 in DNA: TGTGCCACCAGTGAAAGGGGGGCACCGCTCGGCACAGATACGCAGTATTTT. It translates to CATSERGAPLGTDTQYF.

This chain links TRBV28 with TRBJ1-4; no clear D. The germline CDR1 and CDR2 sequences are MDHEN and SYDVKM. The CDR3 covers 14 residues. The V gene lost 2 bases and the J gene lost 5 bases, with 9 bases spanning the gap. This CDR3 is CASSLRGFNEKLFF. In nucleotides, the CDR3 is TGTGCCAGCAGTTTACGAGGTTTCAATGAAAAACTGTTTTTT.